Each of the 8 T cell receptor beta chains below was sequenced from the same sample in a study of CD4 T cells in relation to SARS-CoV-2 and coronaviruses. The antigens of these receptors remain unknown. Method: immunoSEQ multiplex PCR; TCRdb's copy keeps in-frame clones and lacks some. The sample includes tens of thousands of clones, under 80% seen only once; the top ten take around 3.1%. Sequenced input: memory CD4+ T cells from PBMCs, cultured in vitro. These receptors originate from an adult with COVID-19.

This chain joins TRBV5-6 and TRBJ2-2; D ambiguous. V was pared by 2 bases and J by 4 bases, with 9 bases between. CDR1 is SGHDT, CDR2 YYEEEE, per germline. The CDR3 covers 14 residues. This CDR3 reads CASSFRWATGELFF. The CDR3 coding sequence is TGTGCCAGCAGCTTTCGTTGGGCCACCGGGGAGCTGTTTTTT.

Points on this clone: The same CDR3 can be traced to other DNA sequences in this sample. This rearrangement joins TRBV5-1 to TRBJ2-1; D gene uncertain. From germline, CDR1 is SGHRS and CDR2 YFSETQ. Trimming cost V 0 bases and J 10 bases, with 5 bases left between them. The CDR3 contains 11 residues. CDR3: CASSLAGEQFF. The CDR3 DNA is TGCGCCAGCAGCTTGGCCGGGGAGCAGTTCTTC.

The chain has TRBV15 and TRBJ1-5; 8 nucleotides line up with TRBD1. CDR1 and CDR2 (germline): LNHNV, YYDKDF (reference sequence). The CDR3 consists of 14 residues. With 3 bases clipped from V and 6 bases from J, the junction kept 4 bases outside the gene matches. Written as DNA, the CDR3 is TGTGCCACCAGCAGGGAACAGGGGGTTCAGCCCCAGCATTTT. The encoded protein is CATSREQGVQPQHF.

V gene TRBV20-1 combines with J gene TRBJ2-7, with 7 bases identical to TRBD2. This CDR3 has 11 residues. The V gene's germline CDR1 is DFQATT and CDR2 SNEGSKA (reference sequence). DNA of the CDR3: TGCAGCTCGAGCGGGATTTACGAGCAGTACTTC. Translated: CSSSGIYEQYF.

This clone came up a few times. The J gene is TRBJ1-2, the V gene TRBV6-5; 9 bases map to TRBD1. Germline CDR1 is MNHEY and CDR2 is SVGAGI. The CDR3 contains 14 residues. The J segment lost 6 bases and the V segment lost 5 bases, leaving 7 bases of the junction unmatched. The CDR3 region is CASSRAGTGNGYTF. The CDR3 DNA reads as TGTGCCAGCAGTCGCGCCGGGACAGGGAATGGCTACACCTTC.

The chain couples TRBV30 to TRBJ2-3; D gene unclear. The V gene's germline CDR1 is GTSNPN and CDR2 SVGIG (reference sequence). This CDR3 has 15 residues. V was clipped by 1 base and J by 3 bases, with 14 bases between them. Here the CDR3 reads CAWSGMRGPTDTQYF. Here the CDR3 DNA reads TGTGCCTGGAGTGGCATGCGTGGACCGACAGATACGCAGTATTTT.

This clone was recorded a few times. The rearrangement uses TRBV5-1 and TRBJ2-1; D call uncertain. The CDR3 runs to 15 residues. Germline V gene sequence: CDR1 SGHRS, CDR2 YFSETQ. Trimming left V 0 bases short and J 4 bases short, with 11 bases between. The CDR3 coding sequence is TGCGCCAGCAGCTTGGTGGCCGATCCGTACAATGAGCAGTTCTTC. It translates to CASSLVADPYNEQFF.

This chain uses TRBV27 with TRBJ2-3; 10 nucleotides line up with TRBD2. This CDR3 has 16 amino acids. J gave up 5 bases and V 6 bases, and 11 bases lay outside the gene matches. Germline V gives CDR1 MNHEY, CDR2 SMNVEV (reference sequence). The CDR3 region has the DNA TGTGCCAGCAGAACTCCTAGCGGGAGCGGTGTAGATACGCAGTATTTT. It specifies CASRTPSGSGVDTQYF.